Below, 28 T cell receptor beta chains from the same sample are listed, as sequenced in a study of blood T cell repertoires in COVID-19. The assay was immunoSEQ multiplex PCR, and TCRdb's table has in-frame clones only and misses some. The table lists fewer than 150,000 clones, approximately 90% of them singletons. The sample was peripheral blood. The receptors come from a human donor in a cohort sampled during active COVID-19.

The rearrangement links TRBV6-1 to TRBJ2-5; weak D call: TRBD1 (5 bases). Trimming stripped 1 base from V and 1 base from J, with 10 bases between. Germline lookup yields CDR1 MNHNS and CDR2 SASEGT. The CDR3 totals 15 residues. DNA for the CDR3: TGTGCCAGCAGTGAAGGAAGGACACCCCAAGAGACCCAGTACTTC. The encoded protein is CASSEGRTPQETQYF.

CDR3 nucleotides: TGTGCCAGCAGTTTAAAGGGGGGGCCAGCCTACAATGAGCAGTTCTTC. Protein product: CASSLKGGPAYNEQFF. The chain recombines TRBV27 with TRBJ2-1; a weak D match, TRBD2 (7 bases). CDR1 and CDR2 (germline): MNHEY, SMNVEV (reference sequence). Between the trimmed V and J ends, which lost 2 bases and 2 bases, there was a span of 13 bases. The length of the CDR3 is 16 residues.

A single count supports this clone. The rearrangement uses TRBV6-5 and TRBJ2-5; TRBD1 might be the D (6 bases). V shed 7 bases and J shed 5 bases, with 17 bases lying between them. The CDR3 totals 14 residues. Looked up from germline, CDR1 is MNHEY and CDR2 is SVGAGI. The chain's CDR3 is CASTPLGAVETQYF. The CDR3 DNA reads TGTGCCAGCACTCCTTTGGGGGCCGTGGAGACCCAGTACTTC.

This rearrangement joins TRBV5-1 to TRBJ2-1; 8 bases align to TRBD1. With V trimmed by 6 bases and J by 6 bases, 5 bases remained unmatched. CDR1 SGHRS and CDR2 YFSETQ come from the germline V gene. This CDR3 has 13 amino acids. DNA for the CDR3: TGCGCCAGCACGAGGACAGGGCTCAATGAGCAGTTCTTC. As protein: CASTRTGLNEQFF.

The V call is TRBV12-3 or TRBV12-4, the J call TRBJ1-2, with TRBD1 matching 7 bases. CDR3 size: 12 residues. The trim removed 7 bases at V and 5 bases at J, leaving 4 bases unmatched. DNA of the CDR3: TGTGCCAGCATTCGACAGGGTTATGGCTACACCTTC. Translating it yields CASIRQGYGYTF.

V gene TRBV4-2 combines with J gene TRBJ1-2; D is perhaps TRBD1 (5 bases). The germline V gene has CDR1 LGHNA and CDR2 YNFKEQ. The CDR3 sequence is 14 residues long. V shed 3 bases and J shed 3 bases, with 11 bases lying between them. CDR3 in DNA: TGTGCCAGCAGCCACCAGGGATTGGACTATGGCTACACCTTC. Amino acids: CASSHQGLDYGYTF.

This chain links TRBV9 with TRBJ2-5; 12 bases align to TRBD1. Germline V gene lookup returns CDR1 SGDLS and CDR2 YYNGEE. The ends lost 2 bases at V and 5 bases at J; junction bases unmatched: 10. This CDR3 comprises 17 residues. As DNA, the CDR3 is TGTGCCAGCAGCGTCGTAGGAGGGACAGGGGGCGCTGAGACCCAGTACTTC. This translates into CASSVVGGTGGAETQYF.

V usage is TRBV9 and J usage is TRBJ1-3; D possibly corresponds to TRBD1 (5 bases). This CDR3 region has 17 residues. Looked up from germline, CDR1 is SGDLS and CDR2 is YYNGEE. Trimming cost V 0 bases and J 0 bases, with 13 bases left between them. Written as DNA, the CDR3 is TGTGCCAGCAGCGTAGGCGGGACTGCCACCTCTGGAAACACCATATATTTT. This codes for CASSVGGTATSGNTIYF.

This clone occurred once. CDR3 in amino acids: CASSPSAGGAGTGELFF. CDR3 coding DNA: TGTGCCAGCAGCCCCTCGGCGGGGGGGGCGGGCACCGGGGAGCTGTTTTTT. The rearrangement uses TRBV5-4 and TRBJ2-2; 9 positions match TRBD2. Germline assignment: CDR1 SGHNT and CDR2 YYREEE (reference sequence). The CDR3 has 17 residues. Trimming cost V 4 bases and J 4 bases; bases outside gene matches: 11. Full variable domain (missing parts from reference TRBV5-4 and TRBJ2-2): ETGVTQSPTHLIKTRGQQVTLRCSSQSGHNTVSWYQQALGQGPQFIFQYYREEENGRGNFPPRFSGLQFPNYSSELNVNALELDDSALYLCASSPSAGGAGTGELFFGEGSRLTVL.

V is TRBV5-4 and J is TRBJ2-7; D possibly corresponds to TRBD1 (5 bases). The CDR3 runs to 14 residues. Trimming took off 1 base at V and 1 base at J, with 9 bases between the two ends. CDR1 is SGHNT, CDR2 YYREEE, per germline (reference sequence). Written as DNA, the CDR3 is TGTGCCAGCAGCTTGCAGGGCCTATCCTACGAGCAGTACTTC. As protein: CASSLQGLSYEQYF.

CDR3 nucleotide sequence: TGTGCCATCAGTGAGCCGGTCAGGGCCTACGAGCAGTACTTC. The encoded protein is CAISEPVRAYEQYF. The rearrangement joins TRBV10-3 to TRBJ2-7; D is perhaps TRBD1 (5 bases). CDR3 length: 14 amino acids. V gave up 2 bases and J gave up 2 bases, with 10 bases separating them. Per the germline V gene, CDR1 is ENHRY and CDR2 is SYGVKD.

The chain uses TRBV4-1 and TRBJ1-4; maybe TRBD1 (5 bases). CDR3 length: 16 residues. The germline CDR1 and CDR2 sequences are MGHRA and YSYEKL. V dropped 0 bases and J dropped 8 bases, with 16 bases sitting between them. The CDR3 loop reads CASSQDPAGSGEKLFF. The CDR3, as DNA: TGCGCCAGCAGCCAAGATCCGGCAGGGTCAGGCGAAAAACTGTTTTTT.

This clone was seen more than once but under ten times. The V and J genes are TRBV12-1 and TRBJ1-4; the table's D gene call, TRBD1, was not cross checked with the DNA. TRBV12-1 is recorded as a pseudogene. There are 16 residues in the CDR3. CDR3 DNA sequence: TGTGCCAGCAGCCGAATCCAACAGGGGCGATATGAAAAACTGTTTTTT. Its translation is CASSRIQQGRYEKLFF.

This rearrangement joins TRBV9 to TRBJ2-3; D unclear. Germline CDR1 and CDR2: SGDLS and YYNGEE. V was cut by 4 bases and J by 6 bases, with 9 bases left in between. The CDR3 covers 12 residues. The CDR3 DNA sequence: TGTGCCAGCAGCCCCCTCTTTGATACGCAGTATTTT. Its translation is CASSPLFDTQYF.

This chain connects TRBV20-1 to TRBJ1-5, with 8 bases aligning to TRBD1. The CDR3 sequence is 12 residues long. In germline, CDR1 is DFQATT, CDR2 SNEGSKA (reference sequence). Losses at the gene ends were 6 bases for V and 9 bases for J; bases not matched to a gene: 7. CDR3 sequence (DNA): TGCAGTGCCAGTACAGGGGGAATGCCCCAGCATTTT. Translating it yields CSASTGGMPQHF.

V gene TRBV20-1 combines with J gene TRBJ2-3; no reliable D call. V shed 3 bases and J shed 1 base, with 14 bases lying between them. Germline V gene lookup returns CDR1 DFQATT and CDR2 SNEGSKA (reference sequence). This CDR3 has 15 amino acids. The CDR3, as DNA: TGCAGTGCTAGTTCGTACATGGTGGGCACAGATACGCAGTATTTT. Translated: CSASSYMVGTDTQYF.

The rearrangement joins TRBV2 to TRBJ2-3, with D possibly TRBD1 on 6 matching bases. Germline V gives CDR1 SNHLY, CDR2 FYNNEI. The length of the CDR3 is 15 residues. V was trimmed by 11 bases and J by 0 bases, leaving 18 bases between them. This chain's CDR3 is CAGTGFRPSTDTQYF. The CDR3 DNA sequence: TGTGCCGGCACAGGGTTCCGACCTAGCACAGATACGCAGTATTTT.

The rearrangement joins TRBV6-6 to TRBJ2-7, with TRBD2 matching over 8 bases. The CDR3 consists of 14 residues. J was trimmed by 5 bases and V by 6 bases; bases with no gene match: 9. From germline, CDR1 is MNHNY and CDR2 SVGAGI (reference sequence). The CDR3 DNA reads as TGTGCCAGCAGACCCGGGACTAGTATCCACGAGCAGTACTTC. This sequence encodes CASRPGTSIHEQYF.

The chain joins TRBV5-4 to TRBJ2-1; tentative D call: TRBD2 (6 bases). V lost 4 bases and J lost 13, with 12 bases in between. This CDR3 contains 11 residues. CDR1 is SGHNT and CDR2 is YYREEE in the germline V gene (reference sequence). The CDR3 DNA follows: TGTGCCAGCAGCCAGGGACTTCAACAGTTCTTC. Its translation: CASSQGLQQFF.

The CDR3 nucleotides read TGTGCCAGCACCCTAGCGGGGGGAGGGGAGCAGTTCTTC. It codes for CASTLAGGGEQFF. V gene TRBV6-6 combines with J gene TRBJ2-1; 11 nucleotides agree with TRBD2. V shed 7 bases, J shed 10 bases, and the junction held 6 bases outside the gene matches. The CDR3 is 13 amino acids. The germline V gene has CDR1 MNHNY and CDR2 SVGAGI (reference sequence).

V usage is TRBV23-1 and J usage is TRBJ2-7; D perhaps matches TRBD1 (6 bases). TRBV23-1 has ORF status, its function being uncertain. This CDR3 region has 14 residues. V dropped 6 bases and J dropped 2 bases, with 14 bases sitting between them. The CDR3 DNA follows: TGCGCCAGCAGCCCGGGGACATATGCCTACGAGCAGTACTTC. Its protein is CASSPGTYAYEQYF.

The V gene is TRBV19, the J gene TRBJ2-5; D is perhaps TRBD2 (6 bases). In germline, CDR1 is LNHDA, CDR2 SQIVND (reference sequence). The CDR3 has 14 residues. The V end lost 3 bases, the J end lost 4 bases, and 12 bases lay between the germline ends. The CDR3 DNA follows: TGTGCCAGTAGTATTGGGGTGGGGGGAGAGACCCAGTACTTC. It is translated as CASSIGVGGETQYF.

V is TRBV19 and J is TRBJ2-3; 8 bases fit TRBD1. CDR1 and CDR2 (germline): LNHDA, SQIVND (reference sequence). The CDR3 loop spans 15 amino acids. The V gene end was trimmed by 5 bases and the J gene end by 1 base; junction bases not matched to a gene: 5. Here the CDR3 DNA reads TGTGCCAGTAGTGGACAGGGAAGGGGCACAGATACGCAGTATTTT. This sequence encodes CASSGQGRGTDTQYF.

This chain connects TRBV6-5 to TRBJ1-2, with D possibly TRBD1 on 5 matching bases. Germline CDR1 reads MNHEY; CDR2 reads SVGAGI. Between the trimmed V and J ends, which lost 6 bases and 1 base, there was a span of 12 bases. The CDR3 length is 14 residues. The CDR3, as DNA: TGTGCCAGCAGCTCCGGACAAAATAACTATGGCTACACCTTC. This translates into CASSSGQNNYGYTF.

V is TRBV7-2 and J is TRBJ2-1; TRBD2 matches 11 bases. This CDR3 is built from 15 residues. V was pared by 3 bases and J by 6 bases, with 4 bases of the junction left unmatched. CDR1 and CDR2 from the germline V gene are SGHTA and FQGNSA. The CDR3 sequence is CASSLTSGALNEQFF. The CDR3 DNA sequence: TGTGCCAGCAGCTTGACTAGCGGGGCCCTCAATGAGCAGTTCTTC.

This clone was observed a handful of times. The rearrangement joins TRBV7-9 to TRBJ1-6; TRBD1 is a possible D gene (6 bases). The CDR3 has 14 residues. V was shortened by 5 bases and J by 10 bases, with 15 bases between the two germline ends. Germline V lookup: CDR1 SEHNR, CDR2 FQNEAQ (reference sequence). CDR3 protein: CASSPGQSDSPLHF. In DNA form, the CDR3 reads TGTGCCAGCAGCCCTGGACAGTCGGACTCACCCCTCCACTTT.

The chain recombines TRBV5-4 with TRBJ2-5, with D perhaps TRBD2 (7 bases). The germline V gene encodes CDR1 SGHNT and CDR2 YYREEE (reference sequence). CDR3 length: 15 residues. V shed 9 bases and J shed 2 bases, with 20 bases lying between them. CDR3 protein: CATSPGGGRQETQYF. The CDR3 nucleotides are TGTGCCACTTCCCCGGGGGGCGGGCGGCAAGAGACCCAGTACTTC.

V and J are TRBV9 and TRBJ2-7, with 8 bases identical to TRBD1. V shed 6 bases, J shed 6 bases, and the junction held 8 bases outside the gene matches. This CDR3 has 13 residues. Per the germline V gene, CDR1 is SGDLS and CDR2 is YYNGEE. CDR3 in DNA: TGTGCCAGCATCACGGACAGGGTTCGCGAGCAGTACTTC. Protein product: CASITDRVREQYF.